This T cell receptor (beta chain) was obtained from a study of Tregs in tolerant kidney transplant recipients. Across the study: CD4+CD25+CD127- cells came from approximately three-day belatacept mixed lymphocyte reactions, some with approximately five-day graft donor restimulation.

Sequenced by immunoSEQ multiplex PCR; TCRdb stores in-frame clones only, minus some. The table lists more than 30,000 clones, about 79% of them singletons. This clone is categorized as medium-sized. Its antigen is unidentified. The TCR sequence derives from a human donor in good health. The sequenced sample was Tregs from blood cultured with allogeneic cells.

For the CDR3, the DNA is TGCGCCAGCAGCTTGACCGGGGAGGAGACCCAGTACTTC. Translated, it gives CASSLTGEETQYF. This sequence joins TRBV5-1 and TRBJ2-5; tentatively, D is TRBD2 (5 bases). Germline CDR1 reads SGHRS; CDR2 reads YFSETQ. This CDR3 comprises 13 residues. V was shortened by 1 base and J by 5 bases, with 9 bases between the two germline ends.